These 2 T cell receptor beta chains were sequenced from one sample in a study of CD8 T cells in ankylosing spondylitis (TCRdb year 2017). The library came from 5' RACE. TCRdb names Illumina HiSeq 2500 as the instrument used. The public sequencing data were trimmed at Q25 with fastp and processed into clonotypes with MiXCR by TCRdb, which kept only in-frame beta chains. Entries are consolidated by CDR3 protein sequence, retaining the most common genes and DNA. The sample table records approximately 220,000 distinct CDR3 sequences; roughly 24% of these occur just once. The ten largest account for 6.6% of the sample. What was sequenced was blood, either unsorted or a sorted T cell fraction (not recorded which). The receptor set was obtained from a male donor with ankylosing spondylitis or in good health (not recorded which).

J is TRBJ2-1 and V is TRBV6-5; 7 bases fit TRBD2. CDR3 length equals 16 residues. Germline V CDR1 and CDR2: MNHEY, SVGAGI. After removal of 2 bases from V and 3 bases from J, the junction contained 7 bases not matched to a gene. CDR3 amino acids: CASSYSPSGNYNEQFF. Written as DNA, the CDR3 is TGTGCCAGCAGTTACAGTCCTAGCGGAAACTACAATGAGCAGTTCTTC.

This clonotype was counted many times. V is TRBV7-2 and J is TRBJ1-6; D is ambiguous. The CDR3 is 15 amino acids. The V end was cut by 5 bases, the J end by 10 bases, with 18 bases between. Germline values: CDR1 SGHTA, CDR2 FQGNSA. CDR3 DNA: TGTGCCAGCAGCCAGCGAACTCAAAGGCGGTCACCCCTCCACTTT. It codes for CASSQRTQRRSPLHF.